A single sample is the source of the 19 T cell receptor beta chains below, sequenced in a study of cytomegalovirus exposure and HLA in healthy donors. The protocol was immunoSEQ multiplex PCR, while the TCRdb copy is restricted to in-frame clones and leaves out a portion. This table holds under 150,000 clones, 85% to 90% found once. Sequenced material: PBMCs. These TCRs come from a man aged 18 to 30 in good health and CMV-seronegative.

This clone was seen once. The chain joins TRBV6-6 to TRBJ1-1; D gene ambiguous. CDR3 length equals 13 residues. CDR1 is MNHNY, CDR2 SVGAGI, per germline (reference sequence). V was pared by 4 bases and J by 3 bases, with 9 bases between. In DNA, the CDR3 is TGTGCCAGCAGTTCCCTTGCGTACACTGAAGCTTTCTTT. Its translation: CASSSLAYTEAFF.

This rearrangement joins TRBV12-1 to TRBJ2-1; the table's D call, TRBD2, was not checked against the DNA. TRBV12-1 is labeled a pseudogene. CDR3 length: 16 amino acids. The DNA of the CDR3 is TGTGCCAGCAGCCACTCGGGACTAGCGGGTAACAATGAGCAGTTCTTC. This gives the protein CASSHSGLAGNNEQFF.

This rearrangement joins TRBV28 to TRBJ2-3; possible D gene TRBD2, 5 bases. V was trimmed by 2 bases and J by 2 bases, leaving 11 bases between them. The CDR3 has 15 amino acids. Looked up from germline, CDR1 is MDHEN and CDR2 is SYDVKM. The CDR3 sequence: CASSLATILTDTQYF. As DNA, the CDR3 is TGTGCCAGCAGTTTAGCGACTATCCTCACAGATACGCAGTATTTT.

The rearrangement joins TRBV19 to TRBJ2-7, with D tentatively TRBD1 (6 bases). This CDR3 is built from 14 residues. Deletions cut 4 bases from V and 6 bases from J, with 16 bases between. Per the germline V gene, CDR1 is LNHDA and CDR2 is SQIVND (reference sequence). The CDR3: CASSTRTAYSEQYF. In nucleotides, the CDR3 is TGTGCCAGTAGTACGAGGACAGCTTATTCCGAGCAGTACTTC.

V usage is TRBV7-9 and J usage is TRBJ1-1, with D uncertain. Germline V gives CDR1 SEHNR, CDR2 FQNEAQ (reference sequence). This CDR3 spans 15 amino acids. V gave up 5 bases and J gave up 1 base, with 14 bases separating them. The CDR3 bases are TGTGCCAGCAGCCCCCCGGTAGGGAGGAACACTGAAGCTTTCTTT. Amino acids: CASSPPVGRNTEAFF. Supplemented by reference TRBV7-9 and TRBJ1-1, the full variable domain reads DTGVSQNPRHKITKRGQNVTFRCDPISEHNRLYWYRQTLGQGPEFLTYFQNEAQLEKSRLLSDRFSAERPKGSFSTLEIQRTEQGDSAMYLCASSPPVGRNTEAFFGQGTRLTVV.

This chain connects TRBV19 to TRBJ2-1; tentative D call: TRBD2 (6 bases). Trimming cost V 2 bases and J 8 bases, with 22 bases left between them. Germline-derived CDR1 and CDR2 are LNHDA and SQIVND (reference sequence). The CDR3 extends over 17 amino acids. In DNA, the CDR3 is TGTGCCAGTAGTATAAATTTCCTAGCGAGCCTCAGCCATGAGCAGTTCTTC. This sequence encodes CASSINFLASLSHEQFF. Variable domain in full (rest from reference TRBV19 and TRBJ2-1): DGGITQSPKYLFRKEGQNVTLSCEQNLNHDAMYWYRQDPGQGLRLIYYSQIVNDFQKGDIAEGYSVSREKKESFPLTVTSAQKNPTAFYLCASSINFLASLSHEQFFGPGTRLTVL.

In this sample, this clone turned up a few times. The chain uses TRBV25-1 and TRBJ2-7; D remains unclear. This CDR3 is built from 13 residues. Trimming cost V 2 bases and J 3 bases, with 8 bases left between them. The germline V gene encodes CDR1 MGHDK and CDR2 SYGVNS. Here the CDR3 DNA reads TGTGCCAGCAGTGAACCGTCTTACTACGAGCAGTACTTC. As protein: CASSEPSYYEQYF.

The CDR3: CAWSVQGATEAFF. CDR3 DNA: TGTGCCTGGAGTGTTCAGGGGGCCACTGAAGCTTTCTTT. The chain has TRBV30 and TRBJ1-1; 8 bases line up with TRBD1. This CDR3 has 13 amino acids. V was clipped by 0 bases and J by 4 bases; unmatched bases: 1. From germline, CDR1 is GTSNPN and CDR2 SVGIG (reference sequence).

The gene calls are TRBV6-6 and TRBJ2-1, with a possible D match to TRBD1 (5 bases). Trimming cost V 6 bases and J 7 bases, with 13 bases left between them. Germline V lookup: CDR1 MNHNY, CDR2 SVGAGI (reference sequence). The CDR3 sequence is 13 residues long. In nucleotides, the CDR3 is TGTGCCAGCAGCCCCAGGGCGGAGAATGAGCAGTTCTTC. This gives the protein CASSPRAENEQFF.

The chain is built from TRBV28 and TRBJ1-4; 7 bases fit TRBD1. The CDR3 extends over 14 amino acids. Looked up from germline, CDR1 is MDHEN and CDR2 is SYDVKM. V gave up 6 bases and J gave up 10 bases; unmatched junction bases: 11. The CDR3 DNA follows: TGTGCCAGCAGAACTGGACAGGAAGTCGGAAAACTGTTTTTT. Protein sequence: CASRTGQEVGKLFF.

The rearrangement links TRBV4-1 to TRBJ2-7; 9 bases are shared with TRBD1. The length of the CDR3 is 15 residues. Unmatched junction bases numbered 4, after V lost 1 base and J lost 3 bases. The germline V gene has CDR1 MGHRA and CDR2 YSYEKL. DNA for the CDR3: TGCGCCAGCAGCCAAGTCACAGGGGGCTTCTACGAGCAGTACTTC. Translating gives CASSQVTGGFYEQYF.

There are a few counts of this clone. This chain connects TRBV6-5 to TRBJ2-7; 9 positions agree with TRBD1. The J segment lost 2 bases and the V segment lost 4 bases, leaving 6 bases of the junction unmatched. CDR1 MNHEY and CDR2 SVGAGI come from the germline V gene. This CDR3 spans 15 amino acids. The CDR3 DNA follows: TGTGCCAGCAGTTTCGGGACAGGGATGCCCTACGAGCAGTACTTC. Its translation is CASSFGTGMPYEQYF.

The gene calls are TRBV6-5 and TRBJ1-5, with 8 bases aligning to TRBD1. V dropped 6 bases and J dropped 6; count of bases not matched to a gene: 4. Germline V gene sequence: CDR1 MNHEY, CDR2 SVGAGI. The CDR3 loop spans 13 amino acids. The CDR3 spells CASRETGAQPQHF. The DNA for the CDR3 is TGTGCCAGCAGAGAGACAGGGGCTCAGCCCCAGCATTTT.

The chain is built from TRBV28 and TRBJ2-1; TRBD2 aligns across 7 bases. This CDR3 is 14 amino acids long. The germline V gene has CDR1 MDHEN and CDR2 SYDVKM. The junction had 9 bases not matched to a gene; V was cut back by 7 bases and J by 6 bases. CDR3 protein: CASNGGEDPNEQFF. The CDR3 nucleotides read TGTGCCAGCAATGGGGGGGAGGACCCCAATGAGCAGTTCTTC.

The CDR3, as DNA: TGTGCCAGCAGTTTATTCCCGGGACTAGCGGACTACGAGCAGTACTTC. Translated, it gives CASSLFPGLADYEQYF. This chain connects TRBV6-6 to TRBJ2-7, with 11 nucleotides matching TRBD2. In germline, CDR1 is MNHNY, CDR2 SVGAGI (reference sequence). The junction had 8 bases not matched to a gene; V was cut back by 4 bases and J by 3 bases. The CDR3 loop spans 16 amino acids.

CDR3 DNA: TGTGCCAGCAGTTACTCGGGGGCCAGCAATCAGCCCCAGCATTTT. It translates to CASSYSGASNQPQHF. The rearrangement links TRBV6-5 to TRBJ1-5, with a weak D call TRBD1 (6 bases). Germline CDR1 reads MNHEY; CDR2 reads SVGAGI. This CDR3 comprises 15 residues. Trimming removed 0 bases from V and 1 base from J, with 7 bases in between.

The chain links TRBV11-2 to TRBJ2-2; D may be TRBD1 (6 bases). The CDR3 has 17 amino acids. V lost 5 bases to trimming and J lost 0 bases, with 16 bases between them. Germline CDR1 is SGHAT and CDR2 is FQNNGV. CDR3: CASSPTWGPANTGELFF. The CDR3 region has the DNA TGTGCCAGCAGCCCGACTTGGGGGCCCGCGAACACCGGGGAGCTGTTTTTT.

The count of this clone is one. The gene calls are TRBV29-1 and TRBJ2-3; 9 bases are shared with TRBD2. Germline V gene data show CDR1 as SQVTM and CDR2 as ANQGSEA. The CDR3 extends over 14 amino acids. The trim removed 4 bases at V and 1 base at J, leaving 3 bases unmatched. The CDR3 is CSVGQRGGTDTQYF. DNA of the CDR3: TGCAGCGTTGGACAGCGGGGGGGCACAGATACGCAGTATTTT.

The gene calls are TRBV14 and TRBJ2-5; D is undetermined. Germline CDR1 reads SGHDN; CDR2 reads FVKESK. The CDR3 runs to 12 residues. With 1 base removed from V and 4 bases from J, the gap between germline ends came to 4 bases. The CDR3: CASSQGAETQYF. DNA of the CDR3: TGTGCCAGCAGCCAAGGGGCAGAGACCCAGTACTTC.